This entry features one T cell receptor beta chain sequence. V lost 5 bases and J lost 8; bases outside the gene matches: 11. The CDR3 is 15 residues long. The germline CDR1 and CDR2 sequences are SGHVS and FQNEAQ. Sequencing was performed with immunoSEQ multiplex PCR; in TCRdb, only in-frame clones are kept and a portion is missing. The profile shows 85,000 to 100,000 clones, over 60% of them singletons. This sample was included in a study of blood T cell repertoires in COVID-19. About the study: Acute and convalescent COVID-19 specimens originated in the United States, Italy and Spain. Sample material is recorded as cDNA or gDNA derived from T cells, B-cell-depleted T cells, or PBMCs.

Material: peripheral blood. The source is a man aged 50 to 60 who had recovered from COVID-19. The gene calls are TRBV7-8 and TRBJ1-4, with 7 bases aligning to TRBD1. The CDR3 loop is CASSRKEGAYEKLFF. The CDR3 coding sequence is TGTGCCAGCAGCCGAAAAGAGGGGGCGTACGAAAAACTGTTTTTT. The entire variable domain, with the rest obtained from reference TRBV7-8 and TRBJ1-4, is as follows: GAGVSQSPRYKVAKRGQDVALRCDPISGHVSLFWYQQALGQGPEFLTYFQNEAQLDKSGLPSDRFFAERPEGSVSTLKIQRTQQEDSAVYLCASSRKEGAYEKLFFGSGTQLSVL.